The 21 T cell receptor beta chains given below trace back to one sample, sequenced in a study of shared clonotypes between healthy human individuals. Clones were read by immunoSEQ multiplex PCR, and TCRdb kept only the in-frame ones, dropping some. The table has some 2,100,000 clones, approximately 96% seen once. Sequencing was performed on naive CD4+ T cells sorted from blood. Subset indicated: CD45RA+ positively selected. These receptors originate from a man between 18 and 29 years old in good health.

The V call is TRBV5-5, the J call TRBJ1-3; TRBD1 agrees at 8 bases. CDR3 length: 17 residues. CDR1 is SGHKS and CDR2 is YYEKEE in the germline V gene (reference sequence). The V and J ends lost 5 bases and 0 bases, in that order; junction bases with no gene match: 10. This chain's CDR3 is CASSYSTGAHSGNTIYF. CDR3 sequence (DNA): TGTGCCAGCAGTTACTCGACAGGGGCCCACTCTGGAAACACCATATATTTT.

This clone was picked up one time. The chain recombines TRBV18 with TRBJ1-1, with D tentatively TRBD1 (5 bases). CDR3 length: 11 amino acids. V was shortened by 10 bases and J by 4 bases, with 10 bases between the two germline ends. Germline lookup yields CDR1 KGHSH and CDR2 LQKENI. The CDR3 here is CATGGGTEAFF. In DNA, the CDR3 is TGTGCCACCGGGGGAGGCACTGAAGCTTTCTTT.

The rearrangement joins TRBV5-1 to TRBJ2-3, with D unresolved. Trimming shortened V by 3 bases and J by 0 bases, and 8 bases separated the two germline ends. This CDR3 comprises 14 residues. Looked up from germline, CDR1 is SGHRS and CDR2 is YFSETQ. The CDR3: CASSSSASTDTQYF. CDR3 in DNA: TGCGCCAGCAGCTCCAGTGCTAGCACAGATACGCAGTATTTT.

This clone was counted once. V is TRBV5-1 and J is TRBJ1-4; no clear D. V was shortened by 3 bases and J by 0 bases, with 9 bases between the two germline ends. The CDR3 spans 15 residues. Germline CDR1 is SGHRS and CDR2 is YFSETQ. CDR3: CASSSDGPTNEKLFF. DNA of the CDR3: TGCGCCAGCAGCTCGGACGGCCCAACTAATGAAAAACTGTTTTTT.

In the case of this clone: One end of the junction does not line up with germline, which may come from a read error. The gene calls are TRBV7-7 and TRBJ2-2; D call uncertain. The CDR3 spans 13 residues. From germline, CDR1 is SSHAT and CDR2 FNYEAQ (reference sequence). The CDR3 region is CASTEGGTGELFF. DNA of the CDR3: TGTGCTAGCACCGAAGGTGGGACCGGGGAGCTGTTTTTT.

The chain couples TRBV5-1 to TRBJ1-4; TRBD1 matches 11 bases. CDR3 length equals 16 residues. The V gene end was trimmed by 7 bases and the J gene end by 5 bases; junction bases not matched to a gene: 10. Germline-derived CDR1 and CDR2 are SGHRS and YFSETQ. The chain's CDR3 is CASSGTGGLPNEKLFF. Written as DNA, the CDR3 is TGCGCCAGCTCTGGGACAGGGGGTCTTCCGAATGAAAAACTGTTTTTT.

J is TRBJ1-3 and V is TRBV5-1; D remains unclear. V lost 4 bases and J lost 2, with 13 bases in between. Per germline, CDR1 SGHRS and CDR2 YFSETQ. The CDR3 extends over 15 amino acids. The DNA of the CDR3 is TGCGCCAGCAGCCCCTTGTTAGGGACTGGAAACACCATATATTTT. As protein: CASSPLLGTGNTIYF.

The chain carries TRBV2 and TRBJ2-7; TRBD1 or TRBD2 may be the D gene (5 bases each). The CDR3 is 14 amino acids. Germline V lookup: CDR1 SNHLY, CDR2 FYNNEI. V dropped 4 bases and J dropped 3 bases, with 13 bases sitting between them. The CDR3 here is CASSVSGTLYEQYF. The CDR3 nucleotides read TGTGCCAGCAGTGTGTCCGGGACCCTCTACGAGCAGTACTTC.

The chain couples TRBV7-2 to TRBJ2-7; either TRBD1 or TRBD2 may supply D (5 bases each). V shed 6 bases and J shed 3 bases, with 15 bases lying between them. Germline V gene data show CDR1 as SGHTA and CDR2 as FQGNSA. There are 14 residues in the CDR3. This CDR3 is CASSLGRNNYEQYF. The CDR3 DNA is TGTGCCAGCAGTCTGGGACGGAACAACTACGAGCAGTACTTC.

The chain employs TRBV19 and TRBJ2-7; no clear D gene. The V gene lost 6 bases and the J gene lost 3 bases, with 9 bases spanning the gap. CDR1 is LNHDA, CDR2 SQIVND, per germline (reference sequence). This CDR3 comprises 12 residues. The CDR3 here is CASSRWGYEQYF. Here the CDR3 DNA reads TGTGCCAGTAGCCGGTGGGGCTACGAGCAGTACTTC. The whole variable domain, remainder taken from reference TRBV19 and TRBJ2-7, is DGGITQSPKYLFRKEGQNVTLSCEQNLNHDAMYWYRQDPGQGLRLIYYSQIVNDFQKGDIAEGYSVSREKKESFPLTVTSAQKNPTAFYLCASSRWGYEQYFGPGTRLTVT.

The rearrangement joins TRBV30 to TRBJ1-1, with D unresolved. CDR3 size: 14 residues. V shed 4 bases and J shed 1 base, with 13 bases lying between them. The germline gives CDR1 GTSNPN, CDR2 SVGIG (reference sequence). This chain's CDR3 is CAWKEKGENTEAFF. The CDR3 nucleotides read TGTGCCTGGAAGGAAAAAGGAGAGAACACTGAAGCTTTCTTT.

The chain's CDR3 is CASSLGDRGAGNTIYF. In DNA, the CDR3 is TGTGCCAGCAGCTTAGGCGACAGGGGAGCTGGAAACACCATATATTTT. The V gene is TRBV13, the J gene TRBJ1-3; 8 bases fit TRBD1. The CDR3 length is 16 residues. Unmatched junction bases numbered 3, after V lost 0 bases and J lost 2 bases. The germline V gene has CDR1 PRHDT and CDR2 FYEKMQ (reference sequence).

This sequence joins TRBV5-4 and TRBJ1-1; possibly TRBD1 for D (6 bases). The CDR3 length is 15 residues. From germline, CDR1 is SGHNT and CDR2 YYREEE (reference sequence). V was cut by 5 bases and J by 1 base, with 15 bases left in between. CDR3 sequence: CASSPDPGQNTEAFF. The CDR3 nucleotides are TGTGCCAGCAGTCCAGACCCGGGACAGAACACTGAAGCTTTCTTT. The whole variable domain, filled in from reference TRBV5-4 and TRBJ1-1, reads ETGVTQSPTHLIKTRGQQVTLRCSSQSGHNTVSWYQQALGQGPQFIFQYYREEENGRGNFPPRFSGLQFPNYSSELNVNALELDDSALYLCASSPDPGQNTEAFFGQGTRLTVV.

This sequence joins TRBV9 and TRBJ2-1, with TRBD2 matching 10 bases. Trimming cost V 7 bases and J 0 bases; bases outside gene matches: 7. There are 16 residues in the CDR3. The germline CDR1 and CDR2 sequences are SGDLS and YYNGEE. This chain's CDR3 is CASSPLAGYSYNEQFF. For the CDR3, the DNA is TGTGCCAGCTCTCCACTAGCGGGATACTCCTACAATGAGCAGTTCTTC. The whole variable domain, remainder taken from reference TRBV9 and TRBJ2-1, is DSGVTQTPKHLITATGQRVTLRCSPRSGDLSVYWYQQSLDQGLQFLIQYYNGEERAKGNILERFSAQQFPDLHSELNLSSLELGDSALYFCASSPLAGYSYNEQFFGPGTRLTVL.

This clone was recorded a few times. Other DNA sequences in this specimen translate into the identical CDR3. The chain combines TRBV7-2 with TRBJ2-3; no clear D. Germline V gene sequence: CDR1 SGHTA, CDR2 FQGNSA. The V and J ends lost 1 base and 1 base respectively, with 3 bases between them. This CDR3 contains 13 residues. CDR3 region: CASSLDGTDTQYF. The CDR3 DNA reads TGTGCCAGCAGCTTAGACGGCACAGATACGCAGTATTTT. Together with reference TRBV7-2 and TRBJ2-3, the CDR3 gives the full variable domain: GAGVSQSPSNKVTEKGKDVELRCDPISGHTALYWYRQSLGQGLEFLIYFQGNSAPDKSGLPSDRFSAERTGGSVSTLTIQRTQQEDSAVYLCASSLDGTDTQYFGPGTRLTVL.

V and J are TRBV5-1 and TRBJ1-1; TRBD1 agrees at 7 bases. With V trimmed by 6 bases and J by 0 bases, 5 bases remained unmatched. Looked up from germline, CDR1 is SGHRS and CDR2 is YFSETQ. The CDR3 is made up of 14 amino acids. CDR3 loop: CASTQTGMNTEAFF. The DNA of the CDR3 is TGCGCCAGCACACAGACAGGGATGAACACTGAAGCTTTCTTT.

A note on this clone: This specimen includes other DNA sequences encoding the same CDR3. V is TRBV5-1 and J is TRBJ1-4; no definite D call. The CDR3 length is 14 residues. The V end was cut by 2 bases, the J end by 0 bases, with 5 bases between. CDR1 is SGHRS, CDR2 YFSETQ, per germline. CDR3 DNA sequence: TGCGCCAGCAGCTTAACTGCAACTAATGAAAAACTGTTTTTT. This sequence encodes CASSLTATNEKLFF.

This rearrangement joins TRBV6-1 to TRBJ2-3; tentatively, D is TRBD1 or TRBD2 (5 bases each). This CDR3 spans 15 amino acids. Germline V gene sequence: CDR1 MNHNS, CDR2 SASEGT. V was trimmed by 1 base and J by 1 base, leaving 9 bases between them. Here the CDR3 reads CASSEGGLGTDTQYF. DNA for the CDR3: TGTGCCAGCAGTGAAGGGGGGTTGGGCACAGATACGCAGTATTTT.

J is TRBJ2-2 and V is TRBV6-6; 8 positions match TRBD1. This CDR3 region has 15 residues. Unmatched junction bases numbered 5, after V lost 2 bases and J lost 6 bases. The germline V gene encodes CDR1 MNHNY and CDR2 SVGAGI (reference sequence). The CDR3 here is CASSYARTGPGELFF. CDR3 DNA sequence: TGTGCCAGCAGTTACGCCCGGACAGGGCCCGGGGAGCTGTTTTTT.

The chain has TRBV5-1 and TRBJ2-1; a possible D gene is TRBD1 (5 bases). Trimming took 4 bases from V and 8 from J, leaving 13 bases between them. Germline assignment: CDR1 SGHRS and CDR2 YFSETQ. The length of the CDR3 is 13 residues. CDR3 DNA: TGCGCCAGCAGCCCGGACAATGGATATGAGCAGTTCTTC. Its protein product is CASSPDNGYEQFF.

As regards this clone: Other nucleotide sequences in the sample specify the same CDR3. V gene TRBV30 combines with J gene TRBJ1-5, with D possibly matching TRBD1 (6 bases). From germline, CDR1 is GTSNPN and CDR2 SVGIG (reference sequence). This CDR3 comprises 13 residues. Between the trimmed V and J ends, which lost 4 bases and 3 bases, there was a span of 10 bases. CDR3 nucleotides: TGTGCCTGGACCTCAGGGGTCAATCAGCCCCAGCATTTT. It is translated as CAWTSGVNQPQHF.